This T cell receptor (beta chain) was captured in a study of T-cell memory formation after mild COVID-19. Study-level information: The two donors had largely donor-specific TCR clusters. Study observations and caveats: A subset of responding clones appeared in pre-infection memory, suggesting cross-reactive memory joined. There was a balanced CD4/CD8 profile in clones contracting day 15 to 85, and later expanders leaned CD4+.

There are 14 residues in the CDR3. V lost 6 bases and J lost 3, with 14 bases in between. Germline loops: CDR1 SGHVS, CDR2 FQNEAQ. Constant-segment primers were used for 5'RACE, and the resulting TCR alpha and TCR beta cDNA libraries carried sample barcodes and UMIs. TCRdb reprocessed the 5' RACE reads with MiXCR, giving one entry per CDR3 protein. The sample holds 300,000 to 400,000 distinct CDR3 sequences, roughly 21% seen once. With respect to this clonotype: Its specificity is not known.

The specimen was PBMCs or a T cell subset sorted from them (not recorded which). V gene TRBV7-8 combines with J gene TRBJ1-2, with a weak D call TRBD1 (6 bases). The sequence was obtained from an adult woman who had mild COVID-19 (a few samples of this study predate the infection). Cell type and time point are not known. The CDR3: CASRRQEEHYGYTF. CDR3 in DNA: TGTGCCAGCAGGAGACAGGAGGAACACTATGGCTACACCTTC.